This TCR beta chain was sequenced during a study of cytomegalovirus exposure and HLA in healthy donors. Researchers ran the PCR with 60 Vbeta and 13 Jbeta primers. The assay was immunoSEQ multiplex PCR, and TCRdb's table has in-frame clones only and misses some. The table lists roughly 150,000 clones, almost 80% of them singletons. Germline V gene sequence: CDR1 MNHEY, CDR2 SMNVEV (reference sequence). CDR3 length: 15 amino acids. Deletions cut 0 bases from V and 6 bases from J, with 12 bases between. The TCR comes from a male donor in good health and CMV-seronegative. Sequencing was carried out using PBMCs. The chain recombines TRBV27 with TRBJ2-1; D gene uncertain. The CDR3 here is CASSLSASDRNEQFF. The CDR3 DNA reads TGTGCCAGCAGTTTATCAGCTAGTGATCGCAATGAGCAGTTCTTC.